Each of the 26 T cell receptor beta chains below was sequenced from the same sample in a study of blood T cell repertoires in COVID-19. The protocol was immunoSEQ multiplex PCR, while the TCRdb copy is restricted to in-frame clones and leaves out a portion. Found here are a few hundred thousand clones, 86% of them singletons; the top ten hold 3%. The sample comprised peripheral blood. The receptors come from a woman aged 25 to 45 with active or convalescent COVID-19.

The chain carries TRBV7-9 and TRBJ2-5, with 8 nucleotides matching TRBD1. Trimming took 4 bases from V and 4 from J; bases not matched to a gene: 5. CDR3 length: 14 amino acids. The germline gives CDR1 SEHNR, CDR2 FQNEAQ (reference sequence). The CDR3 region is CASSSTGGGETQYF. In DNA, the CDR3 is TGTGCCAGCAGCTCCACAGGGGGAGGAGAGACCCAGTACTTC. The full variable domain, with the rest looked up from reference TRBV7-9 and TRBJ2-5, is DTGVSQNPRHKITKRGQNVTFRCDPISEHNRLYWYRQTLGQGPEFLTYFQNEAQLEKSRLLSDRFSAERPKGSFSTLEIQRTEQGDSAMYLCASSSTGGGETQYFGPGTRLLVL.

This chain joins TRBV7-6 and TRBJ2-3, with D maybe TRBD2 (6 bases). This CDR3 has 14 amino acids. V was cut by 5 bases and J by 5 bases, with 14 bases left in between. Germline-derived CDR1 and CDR2 are SGHVS and FNYEAQ. CDR3 DNA sequence: TGTGCCAGCAGCGCGGGTAGCGGTCTAGATACGCAGTATTTT. This sequence encodes CASSAGSGLDTQYF. Variable domain in full (rest from reference TRBV7-6 and TRBJ2-3): GAGVSQSPRYKVTKRGQDVALRCDPISGHVSLYWYRQALGQGPEFLTYFNYEAQQDKSGLPNDRFSAERPEGSISTLTIQRTEQRDSAMYRCASSAGSGLDTQYFGPGTRLTVL.

The V call is TRBV20-1, the J call TRBJ2-7; 7 bases fit TRBD2. The CDR3 is 14 residues long. The trim removed 3 bases at V and 3 bases at J, leaving 8 bases unmatched. Looked up from germline, CDR1 is DFQATT and CDR2 is SNEGSKA (reference sequence). CDR3 in DNA: TGCAGTGCTAGTTCGCTCGGGGGGAACTACGAGCAGTACTTC. As protein: CSASSLGGNYEQYF.

This clone came up once. The chain joins TRBV19 to TRBJ2-3, with D perhaps TRBD2 (6 bases). Per the germline V gene, CDR1 is LNHDA and CDR2 is SQIVND (reference sequence). The CDR3 sequence is 14 residues long. CDR3 nucleotides: TGTGCTTCCAGTCCCGGCGGGGCAGCTAATACGCAGTATTTT. As protein: CASSPGGAANTQYF.

V gene TRBV6-6 combines with J gene TRBJ2-7; 7 bases agree with TRBD1. This CDR3 comprises 16 residues. Per the germline V gene, CDR1 is MNHNY and CDR2 is SVGAGI (reference sequence). V shed 5 bases and J 2 bases; nucleotides not matched to a gene: 12. The CDR3 here is CASSHPPGQNPYEQYF. Here the CDR3 DNA reads TGTGCCAGCAGTCACCCACCGGGACAGAATCCCTACGAGCAGTACTTC.

The gene calls are TRBV9 and TRBJ2-1, with 11 bases identical to TRBD2. The CDR3 loop spans 13 amino acids. V was clipped by 2 bases and J by 9 bases; unmatched bases: 1. The germline V gene has CDR1 SGDLS and CDR2 YYNGEE. The CDR3 DNA follows: TGTGCCAGCAGCGTGACTAGCGGGGTTGAGCAGTTCTTC. Translated, it gives CASSVTSGVEQFF. Variable domain in full (rest from reference TRBV9 and TRBJ2-1): DSGVTQTPKHLITATGQRVTLRCSPRSGDLSVYWYQQSLDQGLQFLIQYYNGEERAKGNILERFSAQQFPDLHSELNLSSLELGDSALYFCASSVTSGVEQFFGPGTRLTVL.

The chain combines TRBV6-5 with TRBJ2-7; D remains ambiguous. The V gene's germline CDR1 is MNHEY and CDR2 SVGAGI. The V gene lost 8 bases and the J gene lost 4 bases, with 12 bases spanning the gap. The CDR3 is made up of 12 amino acids. The CDR3 sequence: CASQVGSYEQYF. In nucleotides, the CDR3 is TGTGCCAGCCAGGTTGGGTCGTACGAGCAGTACTTC.

V and J are TRBV18 and TRBJ2-2, with 7 positions matching TRBD1. The ends lost 4 bases at V and 6 bases at J; junction bases unmatched: 8. CDR1 and CDR2 (germline): KGHSH, LQKENI. CDR3 length: 15 residues. The CDR3 here is CASSQGQPLAGELFF. DNA for the CDR3: TGTGCCAGCTCACAGGGACAGCCTTTAGCCGGGGAGCTGTTTTTT.

In its sample, this clone was seen once. The chain recombines TRBV5-4 with TRBJ2-2; 10 positions match TRBD1. Germline CDR1 reads SGHNT; CDR2 reads YYREEE (reference sequence). V shed 1 base and J 6 bases; nucleotides not matched to a gene: 6. This CDR3 contains 16 residues. The CDR3 DNA sequence: TGTGCCAGCAGCTTGAGTGGGACAGGGGTCTCCGGGGAGCTGTTTTTT. Encoded protein: CASSLSGTGVSGELFF.

The chain links TRBV7-2 to TRBJ1-3; the D gene is possibly TRBD1 (5 bases). V lost 5 bases, J lost 2 bases, and 16 bases lay in between. The CDR3 runs 16 residues. Germline CDR1 is SGHTA and CDR2 is FQGNSA. This chain's CDR3 is CASSHPGISPGNTIYF. DNA for the CDR3: TGTGCCAGCAGCCATCCAGGGATCTCCCCTGGAAACACCATATATTTT.

The chain has TRBV9 and TRBJ2-7, with a weak D call TRBD1 (5 bases). Germline V lookup: CDR1 SGDLS, CDR2 YYNGEE. V lost 2 bases and J lost 2, with 14 bases in between. The CDR3 is 15 residues long. CDR3 sequence reads: CASSVQGDFAYEQYF. The CDR3 nucleotides are TGTGCCAGCAGCGTCCAGGGTGATTTCGCCTACGAGCAGTACTTC.

V gene TRBV13 combines with J gene TRBJ2-3; TRBD2 matches 8 bases. The CDR3 has 15 amino acids. J lost 2 bases, V lost 5 bases, and 6 bases had no gene match. Germline V lookup: CDR1 PRHDT, CDR2 FYEKMQ (reference sequence). CDR3 nucleotides: TGTGCCAGCAGCCATAGCGGGGACAACACAGATACGCAGTATTTT. Protein sequence: CASSHSGDNTDTQYF. Full variable domain (missing parts from reference TRBV13 and TRBJ2-3): AAGVIQSPRHLIKEKRETATLKCYPIPRHDTVYWYQQGPGQDPQFLISFYEKMQSDKGSIPDRFSAQQFSDYHSELNMSSLELGDSALYFCASSHSGDNTDTQYFGPGTRLTVL.

This chain uses TRBV5-1 with TRBJ2-2; 14 nucleotides align to TRBD2. Germline V gene lookup returns CDR1 SGHRS and CDR2 YFSETQ. This CDR3 has 17 amino acids. V lost 4 bases to trimming and J lost 5 bases; unmatched junction nucleotides: 7. This CDR3 reads CASSQTSGGAGTGELFF. CDR3 bases: TGCGCCAGCAGCCAGACTAGCGGGGGGGCCGGGACCGGGGAGCTGTTTTTT. Using reference TRBV5-1 and TRBJ2-2 for the parts outside the CDR3, the full variable domain is KAGVTQTPRYLIKTRGQQVTLSCSPISGHRSVSWYQQTPGQGLQFLFEYFSETQRNKGNFPGRFSGRQFSNSRSEMNVSTLELGDSALYLCASSQTSGGAGTGELFFGEGSRLTVL.

J is TRBJ2-7 and V is TRBV4-2; no clear D gene. Germline V gene lookup returns CDR1 LGHNA and CDR2 YNFKEQ. The V gene lost 0 bases and the J gene lost 0 bases, with 6 bases spanning the gap. The CDR3 extends over 14 amino acids. The CDR3 loop is CASSQEGTSYEQYF. The CDR3 coding sequence is TGTGCCAGCAGCCAAGAGGGCACCTCCTACGAGCAGTACTTC.

The chain joins TRBV5-4 to TRBJ2-2, with D perhaps TRBD2 (6 bases). The germline gives CDR1 SGHNT, CDR2 YYREEE (reference sequence). This CDR3 contains 16 residues. V dropped 6 bases and J dropped 2 bases, with 17 bases sitting between them. CDR3 nucleotides: TGTGCCAGCACCGAAATCTCTAGCGTAAACACCGGGGAGCTGTTTTTT. Residues: CASTEISSVNTGELFF.

The chain uses TRBV5-3 and TRBJ1-5, with 7 positions matching TRBD1. TRBV5-3 is an ORF, and what it does is uncertain. The CDR3 contains 15 residues. Trimming took 3 bases from V and 7 from J; bases not matched to a gene: 10. The CDR3 nucleotides read TGTGCCAGAAGCTCCCGGGACAGAGTGATGCAGCCCCAGCATTTT. Translation gives CARSSRDRVMQPQHF.

The V and J genes are TRBV25-1 and TRBJ1-3; possibly TRBD1 for D (5 bases). V gave up 4 bases and J gave up 0 bases, with 13 bases separating them. Germline CDR1 and CDR2: MGHDK and SYGVNS. The CDR3 sequence is 16 residues long. The CDR3 coding sequence is TGTGCCAGCAGTGGACTAGATGGGGGCTCTGGAAACACCATATATTTT. It yields the protein CASSGLDGGSGNTIYF.

The gene calls are TRBV4-3 and TRBJ2-3, with 9 bases matching TRBD2. V was clipped by 1 base and J by 3 bases; unmatched bases: 5. Germline V gives CDR1 LGHNA, CDR2 YSLEER. CDR3 size: 16 residues. In nucleotides, the CDR3 is TGCGCCAGCAGCCAAGTAGCGGGGGCGATAACAGATACGCAGTATTTT. This translates into CASSQVAGAITDTQYF.

The rearrangement joins TRBV5-1 to TRBJ1-1; 9 nucleotides match TRBD1. CDR1 and CDR2 (germline): SGHRS, YFSETQ. The CDR3 covers 14 residues. J lost 7 bases, V lost 1 base, and 5 bases had no gene match. CDR3 amino acids: CASSLRTGDGEAFF. The CDR3 DNA sequence: TGCGCCAGCAGCTTGCGGACAGGGGATGGTGAAGCTTTCTTT.

This rearrangement joins TRBV24-1 to TRBJ2-6, with 12 bases lining up with TRBD2. This CDR3 region has 18 residues. Germline lookup yields CDR1 KGHDR and CDR2 SFDVKD. V lost 9 bases, J lost 0 bases, and 8 bases stayed unmatched. The DNA for the CDR3 is TGTGCCACCCGATACACTAGCGGGGGGCGCTCTGGGGCCAACGTCCTGACTTTC. Translated: CATRYTSGGRSGANVLTF.

The chain uses TRBV3-1 (or the pseudogene TRBV3-2) and TRBJ1-3; D is possibly TRBD1 (6 bases). The CDR3 is 13 amino acids. CDR1 is LGHDT, CDR2 YNNKEL, per germline (reference sequence). Trimming shortened V by 6 bases and J by 1 base, and 7 bases separated the two germline ends. The CDR3 is CASRDRSGNTIYF. The CDR3 DNA sequence: TGTGCCAGCAGAGACAGGTCTGGAAACACCATATATTTT.

This rearrangement joins TRBV9 to TRBJ2-1; 12 nucleotides line up with TRBD2. Trimming cost V 5 bases and J 9 bases; bases outside gene matches: 9. This CDR3 has 15 residues. CDR1 is SGDLS and CDR2 is YYNGEE in the germline V gene. For the CDR3, the DNA is TGTGCCAGCAGTTCCCTAGCGGGGGGGATGGGTGAGCAGTTCTTC. Encoded protein: CASSSLAGGMGEQFF.

The chain combines TRBV5-4 with TRBJ2-1; 9 nucleotides line up with TRBD2. This CDR3 has 15 residues. Trimming at V came to 4 bases and at J to 6 bases, leaving 8 bases not matched to a gene. Germline CDR1 and CDR2: SGHNT and YYREEE (reference sequence). CDR3 amino acids: CASSDPGLAVNEQFF. Here the CDR3 DNA reads TGTGCCAGCAGCGACCCGGGACTAGCAGTCAATGAGCAGTTCTTC. The full variable domain, its missing parts supplied by reference TRBV5-4 and TRBJ2-1, is ETGVTQSPTHLIKTRGQQVTLRCSSQSGHNTVSWYQQALGQGPQFIFQYYREEENGRGNFPPRFSGLQFPNYSSELNVNALELDDSALYLCASSDPGLAVNEQFFGPGTRLTVL.

CDR3 sequence (DNA): TGTGCCTGGAGTGTACCGGGGGTCTATAATTCACCCCTCCACTTT. Translated: CAWSVPGVYNSPLHF. The J gene is TRBJ1-6, the V gene TRBV30, with D possibly TRBD1 on 5 matching bases. In germline, CDR1 is GTSNPN, CDR2 SVGIG (reference sequence). V was cut by 0 bases and J by 3 bases, with 9 bases left in between. The CDR3 contains 15 residues.

V gene TRBV6-2 or TRBV6-3 combines with J gene TRBJ2-5; D remains ambiguous. The CDR3 is 12 residues long. V gave up 6 bases and J gave up 1 base, with 6 bases separating them. Germline V gene sequence: CDR1 MNHEY, CDR2 SVGEGT. The CDR3 DNA sequence: TGTGCCAGCAGCAATAGCCAAGAGACCCAGTACTTC. This codes for CASSNSQETQYF.

This rearrangement joins TRBV30 to TRBJ1-1; D unclear. The germline CDR1 and CDR2 sequences are GTSNPN and SVGIG (reference sequence). V was shortened by 2 bases and J by 5 bases, with 9 bases between the two germline ends. The CDR3 loop spans 12 amino acids. In DNA, the CDR3 is TGTGCCTGGAGTCCCACGGGGACTGAAGCTTTCTTT. This gives the protein CAWSPTGTEAFF.